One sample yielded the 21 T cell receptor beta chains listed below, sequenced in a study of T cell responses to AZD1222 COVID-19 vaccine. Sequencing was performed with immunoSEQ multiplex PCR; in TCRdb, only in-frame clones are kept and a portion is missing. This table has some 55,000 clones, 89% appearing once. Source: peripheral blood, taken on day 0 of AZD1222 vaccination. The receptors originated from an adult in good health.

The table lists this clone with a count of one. The CDR3, as DNA: TGTGCCATCAGTGGAGCTGGGACTAGTGGGCCCTACAATGAGCAGTTCTTC. It encodes CAISGAGTSGPYNEQFF. The V gene is TRBV10-3, the J gene TRBJ2-1, with 8 bases identical to TRBD2. The CDR3 is 17 amino acids. CDR1 and CDR2 (germline): ENHRY, SYGVKD. Losses at the gene ends were 4 bases for V and 2 bases for J; bases not matched to a gene: 10.

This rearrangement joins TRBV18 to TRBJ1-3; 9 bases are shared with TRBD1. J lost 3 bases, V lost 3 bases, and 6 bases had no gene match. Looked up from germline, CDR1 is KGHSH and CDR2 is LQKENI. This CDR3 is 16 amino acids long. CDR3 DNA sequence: TGTGCCAGCTCACCCCAACAGGGGGCTAGTGGAAACACCATATATTTT. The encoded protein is CASSPQQGASGNTIYF.

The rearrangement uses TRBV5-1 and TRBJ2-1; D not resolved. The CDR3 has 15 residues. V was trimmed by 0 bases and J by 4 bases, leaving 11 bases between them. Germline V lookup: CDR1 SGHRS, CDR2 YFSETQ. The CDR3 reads CASSLARLGYNEQFF. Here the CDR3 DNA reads TGCGCCAGCAGCTTGGCACGGCTAGGTTACAATGAGCAGTTCTTC.

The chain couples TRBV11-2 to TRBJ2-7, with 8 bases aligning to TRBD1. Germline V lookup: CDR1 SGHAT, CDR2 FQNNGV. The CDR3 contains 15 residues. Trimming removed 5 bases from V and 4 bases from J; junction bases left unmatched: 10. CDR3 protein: CASSPQTGTGYEQYF. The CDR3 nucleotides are TGTGCCAGCAGCCCCCAGACAGGGACAGGTTACGAGCAGTACTTC.

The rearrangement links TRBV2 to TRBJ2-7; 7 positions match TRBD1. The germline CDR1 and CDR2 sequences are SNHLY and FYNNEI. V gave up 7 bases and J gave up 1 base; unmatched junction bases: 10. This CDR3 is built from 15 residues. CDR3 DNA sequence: TGTGCCAGCAAGAGTAGACAGGGTGTATCCTACGAGCAGTACTTC. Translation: CASKSRQGVSYEQYF.

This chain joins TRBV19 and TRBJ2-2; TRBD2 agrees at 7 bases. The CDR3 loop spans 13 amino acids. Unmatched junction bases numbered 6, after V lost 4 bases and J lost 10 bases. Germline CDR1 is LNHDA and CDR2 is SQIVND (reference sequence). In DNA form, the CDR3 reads TGTGCCAGTAGTACTAGCGGCGAGGTGGAGCTGTTTTTT. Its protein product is CASSTSGEVELFF.

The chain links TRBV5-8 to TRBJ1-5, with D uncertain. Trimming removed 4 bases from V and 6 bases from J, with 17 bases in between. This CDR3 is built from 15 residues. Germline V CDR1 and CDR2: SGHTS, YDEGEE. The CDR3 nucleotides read TGTGCCAGCAGCGACCGTCTTGGGGTTGGTCAGCCCCAGCATTTT. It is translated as CASSDRLGVGQPQHF.

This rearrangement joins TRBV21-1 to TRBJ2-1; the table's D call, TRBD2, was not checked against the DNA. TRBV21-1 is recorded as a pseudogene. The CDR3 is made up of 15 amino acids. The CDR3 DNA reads TGTGCCAGCAGCAAAGTGGGAGGCGCCGAGGACGAGCAGTTCTTC. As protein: CASSKVGGAEDEQFF.

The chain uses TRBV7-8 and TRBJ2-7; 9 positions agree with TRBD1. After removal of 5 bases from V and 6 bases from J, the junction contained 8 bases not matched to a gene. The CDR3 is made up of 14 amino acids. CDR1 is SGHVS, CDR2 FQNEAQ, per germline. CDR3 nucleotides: TGTGCCAGCAGCCAAAGGACAGGGGTAGGCGAGCAGTACTTC. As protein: CASSQRTGVGEQYF.

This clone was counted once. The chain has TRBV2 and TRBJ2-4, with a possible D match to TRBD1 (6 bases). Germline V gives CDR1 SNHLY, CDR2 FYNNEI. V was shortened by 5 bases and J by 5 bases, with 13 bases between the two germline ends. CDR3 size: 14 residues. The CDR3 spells CASSTNRVQNIQYF. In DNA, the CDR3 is TGTGCCAGCAGTACTAACAGGGTGCAAAACATTCAGTACTTC.

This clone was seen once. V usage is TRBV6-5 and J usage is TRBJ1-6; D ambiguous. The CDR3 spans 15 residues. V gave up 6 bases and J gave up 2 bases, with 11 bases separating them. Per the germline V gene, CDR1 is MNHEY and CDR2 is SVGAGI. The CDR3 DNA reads TGTGCCAGCAGAGGTCCTTCGGCCTATAATTCACCCCTCCACTTT. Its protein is CASRGPSAYNSPLHF.

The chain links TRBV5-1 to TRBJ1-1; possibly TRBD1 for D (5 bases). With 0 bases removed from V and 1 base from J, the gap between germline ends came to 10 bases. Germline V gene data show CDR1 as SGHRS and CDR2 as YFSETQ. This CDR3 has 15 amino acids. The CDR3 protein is CASSLDPGPNTEAFF. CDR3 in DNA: TGCGCCAGCAGCTTGGATCCAGGGCCGAACACTGAAGCTTTCTTT.

CDR3 in DNA: TGTGCCAGCAGCTTGTCCAGGGGGAACACTGAAGCTTTCTTT. Its translation is CASSLSRGNTEAFF. V gene TRBV5-4 combines with J gene TRBJ1-1; a weak D match, TRBD1 (6 bases). This CDR3 has 14 residues. Germline CDR1 SGHNT, CDR2 YYREEE (reference sequence). The V gene lost 1 base and the J gene lost 1 base, with 8 bases spanning the gap.

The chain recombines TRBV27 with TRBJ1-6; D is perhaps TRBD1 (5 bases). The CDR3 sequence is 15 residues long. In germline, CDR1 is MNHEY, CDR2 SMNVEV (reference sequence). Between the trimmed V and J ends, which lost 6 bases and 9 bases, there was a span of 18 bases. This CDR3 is CASRGSQGIVSPLHF. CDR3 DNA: TGTGCCAGCAGAGGGTCCCAGGGCATAGTTTCACCCCTCCACTTT.

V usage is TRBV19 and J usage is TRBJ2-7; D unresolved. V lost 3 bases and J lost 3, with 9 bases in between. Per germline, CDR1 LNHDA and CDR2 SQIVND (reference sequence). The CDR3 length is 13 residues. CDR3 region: CASSINDGYEQYF. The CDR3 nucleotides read TGTGCCAGTAGTATTAATGACGGCTACGAGCAGTACTTC.

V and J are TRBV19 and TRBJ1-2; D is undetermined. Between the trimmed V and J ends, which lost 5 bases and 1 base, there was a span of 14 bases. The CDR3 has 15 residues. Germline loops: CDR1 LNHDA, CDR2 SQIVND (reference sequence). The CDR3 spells CASSPSWALNYGYTF. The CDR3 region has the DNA TGTGCCAGTAGTCCGTCGTGGGCGCTTAACTATGGCTACACCTTC.

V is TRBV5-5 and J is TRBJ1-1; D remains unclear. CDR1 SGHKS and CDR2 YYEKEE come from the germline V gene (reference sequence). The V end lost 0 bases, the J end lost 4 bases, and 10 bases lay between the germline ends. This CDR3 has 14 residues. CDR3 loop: CASSLAGESTEAFF. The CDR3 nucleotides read TGTGCCAGCAGCTTGGCAGGAGAATCCACTGAAGCTTTCTTT.

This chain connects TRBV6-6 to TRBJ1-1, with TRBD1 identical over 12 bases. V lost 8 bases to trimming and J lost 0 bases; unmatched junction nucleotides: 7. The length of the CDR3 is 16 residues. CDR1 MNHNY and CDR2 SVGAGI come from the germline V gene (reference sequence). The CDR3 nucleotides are TGTGCCAGCCTCACGGGGACAGGGGGCCTGAACACTGAAGCTTTCTTT. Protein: CASLTGTGGLNTEAFF.

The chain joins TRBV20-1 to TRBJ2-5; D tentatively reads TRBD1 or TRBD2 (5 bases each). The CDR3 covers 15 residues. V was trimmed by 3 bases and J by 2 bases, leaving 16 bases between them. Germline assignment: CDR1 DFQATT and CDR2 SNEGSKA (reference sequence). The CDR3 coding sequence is TGCAGTGCTAGTGGGACCTGGCGGAGACAAGAGACCCAGTACTTC. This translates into CSASGTWRRQETQYF.

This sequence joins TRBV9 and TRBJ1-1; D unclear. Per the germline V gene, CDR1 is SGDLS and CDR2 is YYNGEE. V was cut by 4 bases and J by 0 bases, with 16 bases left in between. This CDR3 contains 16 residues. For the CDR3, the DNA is TGTGCCAGCAGCCCCCCCGGTGGCAACTTGAACACTGAAGCTTTCTTT. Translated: CASSPPGGNLNTEAFF.

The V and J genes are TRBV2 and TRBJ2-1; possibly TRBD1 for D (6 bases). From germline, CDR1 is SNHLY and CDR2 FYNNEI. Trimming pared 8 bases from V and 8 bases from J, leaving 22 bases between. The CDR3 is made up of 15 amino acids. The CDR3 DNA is TGTGCCAGCTTCAGGGGCGATTCCCCTGGCGATGAGCAGTTCTTC. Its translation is CASFRGDSPGDEQFF. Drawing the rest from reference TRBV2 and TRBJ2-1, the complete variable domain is EPEVTQTPSHQVTQMGQEVILRCVPISNHLYFYWYRQILGQKVEFLVSFYNNEISEKSEIFDDQFSVERPDGSNFTLKIRSTKLEDSAMYFCASFRGDSPGDEQFFGPGTRLTVL.